The rows below give T cell receptor beta chains drawn from one sample of a study of T cell changes during pregnancy in multiple sclerosis. Assay: immunoSEQ multiplex PCR; the TCRdb copy retains only in-frame clones and omits some. The table shows about 30,000 clones, with about 93% occurring only once. Sample: CD4+ T cells from peripheral blood mononuclear cells, taken after pregnancy. The receptors stem from a female donor with multiple sclerosis, enrolled in a pregnancy study. Each CDR3 is given with its conserved first and last residue. D genes are given only for firm matches. Rows give clone size only sometimes, using once, few, many, or a class for an expanded clone.

TGTGCCAGCTGCGGACAGGGCAATTCACCCCTCCACTTT	CASCGQGNSPLHF	TRBJ1-6	NA	TRBV6-1	TRBD1
TGCAGCGTTTGTACTCCCGCAGGGATATACGAGCAGTACTTC	CSVCTPAGIYEQYF	TRBJ2-7	NA	TRBV29-1	NA
TGTGCCAGCAGTCGCCCCCCTGGGGGGTCCAACTACGAGCAGTACTTC	CASSRPPGGSNYEQYF	TRBJ2-7	NA	TRBV27	NA
TGTGCCAGCAGCCCTACGACAGGGTCCGGCGAGCAGTACTTC	CASSPTTGSGEQYF	TRBJ2-7	NA	TRBV7-9	TRBD1
TGTGCCAGCAGCCCCGGGGAAGGGTACAATGAGCAGTTCTTC	CASSPGEGYNEQFF	TRBJ2-1	NA	TRBV2	NA
TGCGCCAGCAGCCCGGGGGGGCGTTGGACCGGGGAGCTGTTTTTT	CASSPGGRWTGELFF	TRBJ2-2	NA	TRBV5-1	TRBD2
TGTGCCAGCAGCGCATCCCCTCTGGGACAGGGGAACCCTGGAAACACCATATATTTT	CASSASPLGQGNPGNTIYF	TRBJ1-3	NA	TRBV9	TRBD1
TGTGCCTGGAGTGTACCATCGATAGCGGGGACCCAGTACTTC	CAWSVPSIAGTQYF	TRBJ2-5	NA	TRBV30	TRBD2
TGTGCCTGGAGTGTAACGACTAGCGGGAGAGGCATCCTAATCAATGAGCAGTTCTTC	CAWSVTTSGRGILINEQFF	TRBJ2-1	NA	TRBV30	TRBD2
TGTGCCAGTAGTATAGATAACCCCGTCAGGACTGAAGCTTTCTTT	CASSIDNPVRTEAFF	TRBJ1-1	NA	TRBV19	NA
TGTGCCAGCAGTGCGGGGTTCACTGAAGCTTTCTTT	CASSAGFTEAFF	TRBJ1-1	NA	TRBV2	NA
TGTGCCAGCAGCTCAGGGGTAGTGGATCAGCCCCAGCATTTT	CASSSGVVDQPQHF	TRBJ1-5	NA	TRBV5-4	NA
TGTGCCAGCAGTCCCCTTGGGGCGACACTCTATGGCTACACCTTC	CASSPLGATLYGYTF	TRBJ1-2	NA	TRBV6-4	NA
TGTGCCAGCAGTGGGGTAGGAGACTACGAGCAGTACTTC	CASSGVGDYEQYF	TRBJ2-7	few	TRBV2	NA
TGTGCCAGCAGCTTGGTTACAGGGGCGGCCTCTGGAAACACCATATATTTT	CASSLVTGAASGNTIYF	TRBJ1-3	NA	TRBV5-6	TRBD1
TGCGCCAGCAGCTTAGGCGGGACTACCGGGGAGCTGTTTTTT	CASSLGGTTGELFF	TRBJ2-2	NA	TRBV5-1	NA
TGTGCCAGCAGCTCAAACAGACAGCTACTTAATGAAAAACTGTTTTTT	CASSSNRQLLNEKLFF	TRBJ1-4	few	TRBV7-8	NA
TGTGCCAGCAGTGAAGTTGAGTGGGCAGGGGATTTGAGCTATGGCTACACCTTC	CASSEVEWAGDLSYGYTF	TRBJ1-2	NA	TRBV6-1	NA
TGTGCCAGCAGTGCCCATACAGGGTTTGGAGAGACCCAGTACTTC	CASSAHTGFGETQYF	TRBJ2-5	NA	TRBV6-1	NA
TGCGCCAGCAGCTCCCAGACAGCATCTAATGAAAAACTGTTTTTT	CASSSQTASNEKLFF	TRBJ1-4	NA	TRBV5-1	NA
TGCGCAAACCGGGGACAGACCTTCAGTGAGCAGTTCTTC	CANRGQTFSEQFF	TRBJ2-1	NA	TRBV29-1	TRBD1
TGTGCCAGCAGTGCCGGACTAGCGGTGATATCCTACGAGCAGTACTTC	CASSAGLAVISYEQYF	TRBJ2-7	NA	TRBV6-6	TRBD2
TGTGCCAGCAGTTACTCGGCAGCGGGAGGCTACGAGCAGTACTTC	CASSYSAAGGYEQYF	TRBJ2-7	NA	TRBV6-5	TRBD2
TGCAGCGTCGGCGGTACAGATACGCAGTATTTT	CSVGGTDTQYF	TRBJ2-3	NA	TRBV29-1	NA
TGTGCCAGCAGCCATTATGGGGCGGCCAGGGAATCCTACGAGCAGTACTTC	CASSHYGAARESYEQYF	TRBJ2-7	NA	TRBV4-2	NA
TGTGCTTGGAGTGTCGGCTTAGTAACAGGACAGGGGGTTAACACCGGGGAGCTGTTTTTT	CAWSVGLVTGQGVNTGELFF	TRBJ2-2	NA	TRBV30	TRBD1
TGTGCCAGCAGCTTAGCAGTACCCACAGGGCTCGACACTGAAGCTTTCTTT	CASSLAVPTGLDTEAFF	TRBJ1-1	NA	TRBV7-8	NA
TGTGCCAGCAGCGAGGGGACAGGGGATGGCTACACCTTC	CASSEGTGDGYTF	TRBJ1-2	NA	TRBV9	TRBD1
TGTGCCATCAGCCGACAGCACTCTAGCGACAATGAGCAGTTCTTC	CAISRQHSSDNEQFF	TRBJ2-1	NA	TRBV10-3	NA
TGTGCCAGCTCACCTTTCAGCGCGGTCCGTCGTATGAACACTGAAGCTTTCTTT	CASSPFSAVRRMNTEAFF	TRBJ1-1	NA	TRBV18	NA
TGCGCCAGCAGTACAGGGGACCCATACGAGCAGTACTTC	CASSTGDPYEQYF	TRBJ2-7	NA	TRBV5-1	TRBD1
TGTGCCTGGAACAGCCAAGGACAGAGCTATGGCTACACCTTC	CAWNSQGQSYGYTF	TRBJ1-2	NA	TRBV30	NA
TGTGCCAGCAGCAAGGGGGTCGTTCAGCCCCAGCATTTT	CASSKGVVQPQHF	TRBJ1-5	NA	TRBV7-9	NA
TGTGCCTGGACCCCGGGACAGGGGTACAATGAGCAGTTCTTC	CAWTPGQGYNEQFF	TRBJ2-1	NA	TRBV30	TRBD1
TGTGCCAGCAGCTTGTGGGACAGGGCCGATCAGCCCCAGCATTTT	CASSLWDRADQPQHF	TRBJ1-5	NA	TRBV7-2	TRBD1
TGCGCCAGCAGCCGGGGACAGGCCACAGATACGCAGTATTTT	CASSRGQATDTQYF	TRBJ2-3	once	TRBV5-1	TRBD1
TGCGCCAGCAGTGTTGGTAGCGGGAGGGGGCAAGAGACCCAGTACTTC	CASSVGSGRGQETQYF	TRBJ2-5	NA	TRBV10-1	TRBD2
TGTGCCAGCAGCTTAGCTGGGAGAGAGACCCAGTACTTC	CASSLAGRETQYF	TRBJ2-5	NA	TRBV7-8	NA
TGTGCCAGTAGTATAGTTCGCAAACAGACCGATCAGCCCCAGCATTTT	CASSIVRKQTDQPQHF	TRBJ1-5	NA	TRBV19	NA
TGCGCCAGCAGCTTATCGTCACAGGCCTCCTACGAGCAGTACTTC	CASSLSSQASYEQYF	TRBJ2-7	NA	TRBV5-1	NA
TGCGCCAGCAGCCAAGGAAGGGACAGGATCAATCAGCCCCAGCATTTT	CASSQGRDRINQPQHF	TRBJ1-5	NA	TRBV4-3	TRBD1
TGTGCCAGCAGCTTAGCTCCCGGGGTAGGGGGGGGTGGAAACACCATATATTTT	CASSLAPGVGGGGNTIYF	TRBJ1-3	NA	TRBV7-2	NA